These 21 T cell receptor beta chains came from one sample sequenced in a study of blood T cell repertoires in COVID-19. Clones were read by immunoSEQ multiplex PCR, and TCRdb kept only the in-frame ones, dropping some. The sample records about 140,000 clones, about 76% being singletons. Sequencing was done on a sample of peripheral blood. These receptors all stem from a man aged 80 or over with acute or convalescent COVID-19.

The chain has TRBV19 and TRBJ1-1; TRBD1 aligns across 8 bases. The CDR3 is 15 amino acids. The germline gives CDR1 LNHDA, CDR2 SQIVND (reference sequence). Trimming took 6 bases from V and 9 from J; bases not matched to a gene: 15. CDR3 in DNA: TGTGCCAGTAGAAGCGATGGTACAGGGGGATCTCAAGCTTTCTTT. Residues: CASRSDGTGGSQAFF.

V gene TRBV11-2 combines with J gene TRBJ1-2, with D unresolved. The V and J ends lost 7 bases and 7 bases respectively, with 22 bases between them. The CDR3 totals 15 residues. Per the germline V gene, CDR1 is SGHAT and CDR2 is FQNNGV. In DNA form, the CDR3 reads TGTGCCAGCACTCCGTTGGGCAGACTACGAATTGGCTACACCTTC. Protein product: CASTPLGRLRIGYTF.

The chain is built from TRBV9 and TRBJ1-3; no definite D call. This CDR3 is 15 amino acids long. The V and J ends lost 0 bases and 0 bases respectively, with 7 bases between them. Germline V gene data show CDR1 as SGDLS and CDR2 as YYNGEE. The CDR3 reads CASSVDLVSGNTIYF. CDR3 bases: TGTGCCAGCAGCGTAGACCTAGTCTCTGGAAACACCATATATTTT.

The chain recombines TRBV5-1 with TRBJ2-7, with D possibly matching TRBD2 (5 bases). Trimming stripped 0 bases from V and 8 bases from J, with 9 bases between. CDR1 is SGHRS, CDR2 YFSETQ, per germline. The CDR3 length is 12 residues. CDR3 coding DNA: TGCGCCAGCAGCTTGGAGACTAATAAGCAGTACTTC. Amino acids: CASSLETNKQYF.

The rearrangement joins TRBV6-5 to TRBJ2-7; D remains unclear. Germline values: CDR1 MNHEY, CDR2 SVGAGI. Trimming took off 8 bases at V and 2 bases at J, with 13 bases between the two ends. This CDR3 spans 13 amino acids. CDR3 in amino acids: CASESGTTYEQYF. The DNA of the CDR3 is TGTGCCAGCGAATCAGGAACGACCTACGAGCAGTACTTC.

The rearrangement links TRBV30 to TRBJ2-4; possible D gene TRBD2, 5 bases. V lost 2 bases and J 8 bases, leaving 7 bases between the germline ends. CDR3 length: 11 residues. Germline V gives CDR1 GTSNPN, CDR2 SVGIG (reference sequence). This CDR3 is CAWSSRDIQYF. The CDR3 nucleotides read TGTGCCTGGAGTTCGAGGGACATTCAGTACTTC.

This clone was picked up a small number of times. The rearrangement links TRBV27 to TRBJ1-4, with D unclear. The CDR3 has 14 residues. Germline CDR1 and CDR2: MNHEY and SMNVEV (reference sequence). V was clipped by 6 bases and J by 8 bases, with 16 bases between them. In nucleotides, the CDR3 is TGTGCCAGCAGCGAAGATCGCGGAGGGGAAAAACTGTTTTTT. This gives the protein CASSEDRGGEKLFF.

The gene calls are TRBV7-6 and TRBJ2-7; the match to TRBD1 covers 9 bases. CDR1 and CDR2 from the germline V gene are SGHVS and FNYEAQ. V shed 7 bases and J 1 base; nucleotides not matched to a gene: 8. This CDR3 is 15 amino acids long. CDR3 loop: CASTKGGQGSYEQYF. The CDR3 DNA is TGTGCCAGCACGAAGGGAGGACAGGGGTCCTACGAGCAGTACTTC.

This clone was seen just once. This chain connects TRBV6-5 to TRBJ1-2; 10 bases align to TRBD1. The CDR3 consists of 14 residues. V was pared by 6 bases and J by 6 bases, with 7 bases of the junction left unmatched. CDR1 MNHEY and CDR2 SVGAGI come from the germline V gene. The CDR3 sequence: CASRDLTGGDGYTF. The CDR3 DNA reads as TGTGCCAGCAGAGATTTGACAGGGGGCGATGGCTACACCTTC.

This rearrangement joins TRBV6-2 or TRBV6-3 to TRBJ1-1; TRBD1 matches 10 bases. V lost 5 bases and J lost 5; bases outside the gene matches: 5. Germline assignment: CDR1 MNHEY and CDR2 SVGEGT. The CDR3 has 14 residues. CDR3 sequence reads: CASSKTGGETEAFF. The CDR3 coding sequence is TGTGCCAGCAGTAAGACAGGGGGCGAGACTGAAGCTTTCTTT.

This chain connects TRBV7-2 to TRBJ2-2; no clear D gene. This CDR3 comprises 14 residues. Looked up from germline, CDR1 is SGHTA and CDR2 is FQGNSA. V lost 0 bases to trimming and J lost 4 bases, with 6 bases between them. The CDR3 coding sequence is TGTGCCAGCAGCTTAGCTAGGAGCACCGGGGAGCTGTTTTTT. It codes for CASSLARSTGELFF. Complete variable domain (other parts from reference TRBV7-2 and TRBJ2-2): GAGVSQSPSNKVTEKGKDVELRCDPISGHTALYWYRQSLGQGLEFLIYFQGNSAPDKSGLPSDRFSAERTGGSVSTLTIQRTQQEDSAVYLCASSLARSTGELFFGEGSRLTVL.

CDR3 nucleotide sequence: TGTGCCAGCAGCGGTCCGGGACAGAAAAATGAAAAACTGTTTTTT. This gives the protein CASSGPGQKNEKLFF. V and J are TRBV9 and TRBJ1-4; 7 positions match TRBD1. J lost 5 bases, V lost 3 bases, and 7 bases had no gene match. Germline V gene sequence: CDR1 SGDLS, CDR2 YYNGEE. This CDR3 comprises 15 residues.

This clone showed up just once. The chain is built from TRBV5-1 and TRBJ2-1; 8 bases align to TRBD2. This CDR3 region has 14 residues. Losses at the gene ends were 9 bases for V and 9 bases for J; bases not matched to a gene: 14. Germline CDR1 reads SGHRS; CDR2 reads YFSETQ. CDR3 DNA: TGCGCCACCTCTGACGGGGGGGCCCGTCCTGAGCAGTTCTTC. This encodes CATSDGGARPEQFF.

The chain combines TRBV3-1 (or the pseudogene TRBV3-2) with TRBJ2-1; 7 nucleotides line up with TRBD2. The V gene's germline CDR1 is LGHDT and CDR2 YNNKEL (reference sequence). The ends lost 5 bases at V and 4 bases at J; junction bases unmatched: 11. The CDR3 is 16 residues long. The CDR3 DNA follows: TGTGCCAGCAGCTTCTTTGGGGGGGGTAATTACAATGAGCAGTTCTTC. Residues: CASSFFGGGNYNEQFF.

This clone was detected once. The chain joins TRBV5-1 to TRBJ2-2; 7 positions match TRBD2. V gave up 4 bases and J gave up 5 bases; unmatched junction bases: 11. Germline CDR1 reads SGHRS; CDR2 reads YFSETQ. This CDR3 has 16 amino acids. This CDR3 reads CASSPGGLAVTGELFF. As DNA, the CDR3 is TGCGCCAGCAGCCCGGGCGGGCTAGCGGTAACCGGGGAGCTGTTTTTT. The variable domain in full, completed from reference TRBV5-1 and TRBJ2-2, reads KAGVTQTPRYLIKTRGQQVTLSCSPISGHRSVSWYQQTPGQGLQFLFEYFSETQRNKGNFPGRFSGRQFSNSRSEMNVSTLELGDSALYLCASSPGGLAVTGELFFGEGSRLTVL.

This clone has only one observation. The chain recombines TRBV5-1 with TRBJ1-1; perhaps TRBD1 as D (5 bases). Trimming stripped 2 bases from V and 1 base from J, with 12 bases between. Germline loops: CDR1 SGHRS, CDR2 YFSETQ. There are 15 residues in the CDR3. The CDR3 here is CASSFREGTNTEAFF. The CDR3 DNA is TGCGCCAGCAGCTTCAGGGAGGGAACGAACACTGAAGCTTTCTTT.

The chain couples TRBV3-1 (or the pseudogene TRBV3-2) to TRBJ1-2; 8 bases line up with TRBD1. Germline V gene sequence: CDR1 LGHDT, CDR2 YNNKEL (reference sequence). The junction had 15 bases not matched to a gene; V was cut back by 4 bases and J by 8 bases. The CDR3 has 16 residues. CDR3 nucleotide sequence: TGTGCCAGCAGCCTCCAGGGGCAGGGGGCCGGTGGGGGCTACACCTTC. Protein product: CASSLQGQGAGGGYTF.

This chain links TRBV7-2 with TRBJ1-6, with D possibly TRBD1 on 5 matching bases. The germline CDR1 and CDR2 sequences are SGHTA and FQGNSA. CDR3 length equals 15 residues. Trimming pared 2 bases from V and 4 bases from J, leaving 9 bases between. The DNA of the CDR3 is TGTGCCAGCAGCTTATCTGGGGGGTATAATTCACCCCTCCACTTT. It is translated as CASSLSGGYNSPLHF.

V usage is TRBV6-5 and J usage is TRBJ1-6, with D possibly being TRBD1 (5 bases). V was cut by 7 bases and J by 7 bases, with 11 bases left in between. This CDR3 has 13 residues. Germline CDR1 MNHEY, CDR2 SVGAGI. The DNA of the CDR3 is TGTGCCAGCAACCGGGGGAGGAATTCACCCCTCCACTTT. As protein: CASNRGRNSPLHF.

The chain combines TRBV15 with TRBJ1-6; 9 positions agree with TRBD1. Germline-derived CDR1 and CDR2 are LNHNV and YYDKDF (reference sequence). The CDR3 runs to 14 residues. V dropped 6 bases and J dropped 7; count of bases not matched to a gene: 4. DNA of the CDR3: TGTGCCACCAGTACGACAGGGGGAAATTCACCCCTCCACTTT. Protein sequence: CATSTTGGNSPLHF.

The J gene is TRBJ2-3, the V gene TRBV11-2, with D hard to call. Germline V gene sequence: CDR1 SGHAT, CDR2 FQNNGV. This CDR3 region has 14 residues. Trimming removed 2 bases from V and 6 bases from J, with 12 bases in between. The CDR3 here is CASSLNSVGDTQYF. The CDR3 DNA sequence: TGTGCCAGCAGCTTAAACTCCGTCGGGGATACGCAGTATTTT.